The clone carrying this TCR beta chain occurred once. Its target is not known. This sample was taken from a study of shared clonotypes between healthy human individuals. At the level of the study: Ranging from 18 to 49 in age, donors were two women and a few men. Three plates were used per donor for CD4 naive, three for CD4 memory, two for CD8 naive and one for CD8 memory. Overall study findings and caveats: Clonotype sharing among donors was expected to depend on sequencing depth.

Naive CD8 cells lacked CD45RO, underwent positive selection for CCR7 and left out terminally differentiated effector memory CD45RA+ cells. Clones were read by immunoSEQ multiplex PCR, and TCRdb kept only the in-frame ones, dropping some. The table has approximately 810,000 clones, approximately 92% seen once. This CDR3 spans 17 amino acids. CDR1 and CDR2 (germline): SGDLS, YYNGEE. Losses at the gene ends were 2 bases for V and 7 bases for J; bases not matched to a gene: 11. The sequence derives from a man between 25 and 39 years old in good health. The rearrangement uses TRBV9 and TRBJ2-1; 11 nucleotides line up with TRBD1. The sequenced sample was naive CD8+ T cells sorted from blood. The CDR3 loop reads CASSVRPGDRGWNEQFF. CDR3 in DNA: TGTGCCAGCAGCGTCCGACCCGGGGACAGGGGGTGGAATGAGCAGTTCTTC.